The clone carrying this T cell receptor beta chain was counted many times. Its specificity is not known. Regarding time point: sample taken at primary tumor resection. There were around 72 donors, all of them untreated patients with early-stage non-small cell lung cancer. Without sorting, whole RNA was sequenced from tumor, nontumor lung or frozen PBMC. The CDR3 runs to 15 residues. Germline lookup yields CDR1 MNHEY and CDR2 SVGEGT. The V end was cut by 1 base, the J end by 6 bases, with 13 bases between. The data were taken from a study of spatial heterogeneity in lung cancer. TCR cDNA molecules each carried a unique molecular identifier. TCRdb ran MiXCR on the 5' RACE reads and lists one entry per CDR3 protein. Among about 8,000 distinct CDR3 sequences, over 8.5% were seen once, and the ten largest hold roughly 12%. Study-wide results and limits: Mutation tallies in tumors tracked expanded intratumoral alpha and beta TCR counts.

Sequences were derived from lung tumor tissue, sampled at surgery. This chain uses TRBV6-2 or TRBV6-3 with TRBJ1-5; D gene unclear. The TCR sequence derives from a male donor with early-stage non-small cell lung cancer. The CDR3 bases are TGTGCCAGCAGTTACTTGCCCCCTCCCGGTCAGCCCCAGCATTTT. Its translation is CASSYLPPPGQPQHF.